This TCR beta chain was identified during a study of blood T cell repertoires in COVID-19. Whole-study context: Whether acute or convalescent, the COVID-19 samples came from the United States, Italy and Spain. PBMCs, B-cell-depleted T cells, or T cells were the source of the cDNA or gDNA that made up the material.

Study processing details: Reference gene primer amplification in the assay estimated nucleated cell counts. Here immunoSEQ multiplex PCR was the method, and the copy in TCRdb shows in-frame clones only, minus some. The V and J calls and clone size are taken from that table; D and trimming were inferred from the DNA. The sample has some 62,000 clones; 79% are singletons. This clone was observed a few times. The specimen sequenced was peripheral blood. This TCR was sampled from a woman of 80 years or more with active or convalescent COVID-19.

The chain's CDR3 is CASSIGTNTAEAFF. CDR3 DNA sequence: TGTGCCAGTAGTATTGGCACAAACACCGCTGAAGCTTTCTTT. V usage is TRBV19 and J usage is TRBJ1-1, with D unclear. CDR3 length: 14 amino acids. Germline V CDR1 and CDR2: LNHDA, SQIVND (reference sequence). Trimming pared 3 bases from V and 6 bases from J, leaving 14 bases between.